These 20 T cell receptor beta chains share one sample of origin, sequenced in a study of blood T cell repertoires in COVID-19. TCRdb's table, derived via immunoSEQ multiplex PCR, lists solely in-frame clones and lacks some. The sample includes 150,000 to 200,000 clones, approximately 80% of them seen just once. The sequenced sample consisted of peripheral blood. These receptors were taken from a woman between 70 and 85 years old with COVID-19, enrolled during active disease.

The chain links TRBV12-3 or TRBV12-4 to TRBJ2-4, with a tentative D call TRBD1 (5 bases). The V gene lost 3 bases and the J gene lost 6 bases, with 6 bases spanning the gap. CDR3 length equals 12 residues. The CDR3 is CASSLQGNIQYF. DNA of the CDR3: TGTGCCAGCAGTTTGCAGGGAAACATTCAGTACTTC.

This clone was observed a handful of times. The chain's CDR3 is CATSEEGKNSPLHF. In DNA, the CDR3 is TGTGCCACCAGTGAAGAGGGAAAGAATTCACCCCTCCACTTT. This chain connects TRBV24-1 to TRBJ1-6; D not resolved. Between the trimmed V and J ends, which lost 4 bases and 7 bases, there was a span of 10 bases. This CDR3 region has 14 residues. The V gene's germline CDR1 is KGHDR and CDR2 SFDVKD.

The chain recombines TRBV19 with TRBJ1-2, with TRBD1 matching 7 bases. The CDR3 is 15 residues long. V trimming: 8 bases; J trimming: 8 bases; junction bases outside the gene matches: 17. CDR1 and CDR2 from the germline V gene are LNHDA and SQIVND (reference sequence). This CDR3 is CASGYPGGTGAGYTF. The DNA of the CDR3 is TGTGCCAGTGGATACCCAGGGGGTACAGGGGCCGGCTACACCTTC.

The V call is TRBV10-3, the J call TRBJ2-1; D may be TRBD2 (5 bases). There are 15 residues in the CDR3. Germline V gives CDR1 ENHRY, CDR2 SYGVKD. Trimming cost V 8 bases and J 8 bases, with 22 bases left between them. The CDR3 spells CAIARSGGGIDEQFF. CDR3 nucleotides: TGTGCCATCGCCCGAAGCGGAGGCGGAATCGATGAGCAGTTCTTC.

This sequence joins TRBV6-1 and TRBJ1-1; perhaps TRBD1 as D (6 bases). Germline V gene data show CDR1 as MNHNS and CDR2 as SASEGT. Trimming took 5 bases from V and 5 from J, leaving 15 bases between them. This CDR3 contains 14 residues. The CDR3 reads CASSSRGSSTEAFF. DNA for the CDR3: TGTGCCAGCAGTTCCAGGGGCAGTTCTACTGAAGCTTTCTTT.

Many counts were recorded for this clone. The chain combines TRBV7-8 with TRBJ2-7; the D is unclear. The V and J ends lost 5 bases and 0 bases respectively, with 11 bases between them. CDR3 length equals 14 residues. Germline V CDR1 and CDR2: SGHVS, FQNEAQ. DNA of the CDR3: TGTGCCAGCAGCCCGAGTCGGGTCTCCTACGAGCAGTACTTC. Its protein product is CASSPSRVSYEQYF.

The rearrangement uses TRBV2 and TRBJ2-7, with D possibly matching TRBD1 (6 bases). Germline CDR1 is SNHLY and CDR2 is FYNNEI. CDR3 length equals 14 residues. Between the trimmed V and J ends, which lost 7 bases and 1 base, there was a span of 14 bases. CDR3 residues: CASMRGTGSYEQYV. The CDR3 nucleotides read TGTGCCAGCATGAGGGGGACGGGATCCTACGAGCAGTACGTC.

This rearrangement joins TRBV20-1 to TRBJ2-1; 7 bases agree with TRBD1. V dropped 3 bases and J dropped 5; count of bases not matched to a gene: 4. The CDR3 runs 13 residues. From germline, CDR1 is DFQATT and CDR2 SNEGSKA (reference sequence). The CDR3 loop is CSASWDRDNEQFF. The DNA for the CDR3 is TGCAGTGCTAGTTGGGACAGAGACAATGAGCAGTTCTTC.

This chain links TRBV9 with TRBJ1-1, with D possibly matching TRBD1 (6 bases). The V gene lost 2 bases and the J gene lost 1 base, with 12 bases spanning the gap. The length of the CDR3 is 15 residues. Germline lookup yields CDR1 SGDLS and CDR2 YYNGEE. The DNA for the CDR3 is TGTGCCAGCAGCGTGGGGAGGGGGTCGAACACTGAAGCTTTCTTT. This translates into CASSVGRGSNTEAFF. Looking up the rest from reference TRBV9 and TRBJ1-1 gives the full variable domain: DSGVTQTPKHLITATGQRVTLRCSPRSGDLSVYWYQQSLDQGLQFLIQYYNGEERAKGNILERFSAQQFPDLHSELNLSSLELGDSALYFCASSVGRGSNTEAFFGQGTRLTVV.

V usage is TRBV9 and J usage is TRBJ2-3; D remains unclear. The CDR3 runs to 14 residues. Germline V gene sequence: CDR1 SGDLS, CDR2 YYNGEE. V lost 0 bases and J 4 bases, leaving 9 bases between the germline ends. The CDR3 sequence: CASSVGLVADTQYF. In nucleotides, the CDR3 is TGTGCCAGCAGCGTAGGTCTAGTGGCAGATACGCAGTATTTT.

The V gene is TRBV27, the J gene TRBJ2-7; 9 bases line up with TRBD2. V lost 6 bases and J lost 7; bases outside the gene matches: 7. The germline CDR1 and CDR2 sequences are MNHEY and SMNVEV (reference sequence). CDR3 length equals 13 residues. The CDR3: CASSSTSGQEQYF. CDR3 coding DNA: TGTGCCAGCAGCTCAACTAGCGGGCAGGAGCAGTACTTC.

Only one count was recorded for this clone. Germline and junction disagree at one end, which may indicate a read error. This rearrangement joins TRBV7-3 to TRBJ2-1; maybe TRBD2 (6 bases). The germline V gene has CDR1 SGHTA and CDR2 FQGTGA. The CDR3 runs 13 residues. Here the CDR3 DNA reads TGTGCCAGCAGCCGGGACTCCAACAATGAGCAGTTCTTC. Protein: CASSRDSNNEQFF. The whole variable domain, filled in from reference TRBV7-3 and TRBJ2-1, reads GAGVSQTPSNKVTEKGKYVELRCDPISGHTALYWYRQSLGQGPEFLIYFQGTGAADDSGLPNDRFFAVRPEGSVSTLKIQRTERGDSAVYLCASSRDSNNEQFFGPGTRLTVL.

In this sample, this clone turned up a few times. For the CDR3, the DNA is TGCAGCGTTCCGGGACAGGGAACCTACGAGCAGTACTTC. Protein: CSVPGQGTYEQYF. The chain employs TRBV29-1 and TRBJ2-7; the match to TRBD1 covers 9 bases. V trimming: 5 bases; J trimming: 2 bases; junction bases outside the gene matches: 4. The CDR3 is made up of 13 amino acids. Looked up from germline, CDR1 is SQVTM and CDR2 is ANQGSEA.

This sequence joins TRBV27 and TRBJ1-1; possible D gene TRBD1, 5 bases. V was clipped by 5 bases and J by 3 bases, with 10 bases between them. This CDR3 has 13 residues. Per germline, CDR1 MNHEY and CDR2 SMNVEV (reference sequence). The CDR3 reads CASSVWGDTEAFF. As DNA, the CDR3 is TGTGCCAGCAGTGTATGGGGCGACACTGAAGCTTTCTTT.

The V gene is TRBV9, the J gene TRBJ2-5, with D possibly being TRBD2 (5 bases). The ends were cut back, 0 bases at V and 1 base at J, with 10 bases in the middle. The CDR3 is 15 amino acids. Germline V gives CDR1 SGDLS, CDR2 YYNGEE. As DNA, the CDR3 is TGTGCCAGCAGCGTAGGAGGGTCAGTCCAAGAGACCCAGTACTTC. Amino acids: CASSVGGSVQETQYF.

The chain combines TRBV30 with TRBJ1-1; no clear D. The V end lost 0 bases, the J end lost 0 bases, and 8 bases lay between the germline ends. The germline V gene has CDR1 GTSNPN and CDR2 SVGIG (reference sequence). CDR3 length: 14 residues. The CDR3 DNA reads TGTGCCTGGAGTGTACAGCCCATGAACACTGAAGCTTTCTTT. The encoded protein is CAWSVQPMNTEAFF.

Here the CDR3 DNA reads TGTGCCAGCAGTGAAGAGGCGGGGAGGTATGGCTACACCTTC. Its translation is CASSEEAGRYGYTF. The V gene is TRBV6-1, the J gene TRBJ1-2; no firm D call. Germline V CDR1 and CDR2: MNHNS, SASEGT. Trimming stripped 1 base from V and 5 bases from J, with 11 bases between. This CDR3 has 14 amino acids.

This clone was seen a few times. The chain has TRBV10-3 and TRBJ2-1, with 8 bases that match TRBD1. Per the germline V gene, CDR1 is ENHRY and CDR2 is SYGVKD. This CDR3 region has 15 residues. The trim removed 2 bases at V and 10 bases at J, leaving 10 bases unmatched. The CDR3 region has the DNA TGTGCCATCAGTGAGGGCAGGGGGCGCTTAGAAGAGCAGTTCTTC. The encoded protein is CAISEGRGRLEEQFF.

This clone was detected only a few times. The chain is built from TRBV6-5 and TRBJ2-3; TRBD2 matches 8 bases. Germline loops: CDR1 MNHEY, CDR2 SVGAGI. V was clipped by 10 bases and J by 4 bases; unmatched bases: 7. This CDR3 has 13 residues. In nucleotides, the CDR3 is TGTGCCAACGGGGGGGCTGGATCAGATACGCAGTATTTT. Its translation is CANGGAGSDTQYF.

This clone was found a few times. The chain joins TRBV7-8 to TRBJ2-6; weak D call: TRBD1 (5 bases). Germline V lookup: CDR1 SGHVS, CDR2 FQNEAQ. Trimming took 1 base from V and 0 from J, leaving 10 bases between them. The CDR3 sequence is 17 residues long. The chain's CDR3 is CASSLVSGYSGANVLTF. CDR3 nucleotide sequence: TGTGCCAGCAGCTTAGTATCAGGGTACTCTGGGGCCAACGTCCTGACTTTC.